This T cell receptor beta chain came from a study of T cells in Graves' hyperthyroidism and ophthalmopathy. Points from the study as a whole: Most expanded thyroid clonotypes above 0.001 recurred in blood.

There were TCR beta CDR3 regions amplified from RNA transcripts. The HTBI set primed first-round TCR CDR3 RT-PCR. Using its own MiXCR run on the multiplex PCR reads, TCRdb lists one record per CDR3 protein. The sample lists 640,000 or so distinct CDR3 sequences; about 15% were seen once. As to this clonotype: Antigen unknown.

The CDR3 length is 19 residues. CDR1 and CDR2 (germline): LNHDA, SQIVND (reference sequence). The junction had 16 bases not matched to a gene; V was cut back by 5 bases and J by 1 base. Investigators excluded patients with uncontrolled infection, other autoimmune disease, pregnancy or lactation. The chain couples TRBV19 to TRBJ1-5; 8 nucleotides align to TRBD1. The sample was blood. The sequence was collected from a middle-aged woman with Graves' ophthalmopathy. This chain's CDR3 is CASSLDRVFVDGSNQPQHF. Written as DNA, the CDR3 is TGTGCCAGTAGTCTGGACAGGGTGTTCGTGGATGGAAGCAATCAGCCCCAGCATTTT.